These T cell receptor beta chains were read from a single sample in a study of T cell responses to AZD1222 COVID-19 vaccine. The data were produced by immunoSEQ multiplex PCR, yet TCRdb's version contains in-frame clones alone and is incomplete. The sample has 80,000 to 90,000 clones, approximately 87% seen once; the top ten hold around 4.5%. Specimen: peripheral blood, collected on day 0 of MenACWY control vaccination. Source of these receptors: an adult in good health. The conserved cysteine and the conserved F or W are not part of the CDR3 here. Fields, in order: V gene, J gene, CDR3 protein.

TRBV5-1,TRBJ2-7,ASSWTGQTPYEQY
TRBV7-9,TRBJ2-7,ASSSQATGEQY
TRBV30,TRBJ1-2,AWSQSRQGARGYT
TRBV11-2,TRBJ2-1,ASSLQGLAGNEQF
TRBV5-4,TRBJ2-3,ASSLRGGDTQY
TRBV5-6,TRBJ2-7,ASSRDRASSYEQY
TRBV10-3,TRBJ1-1,AISAGVGDTEAF
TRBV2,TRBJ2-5,ATSPGQGTRGTQY
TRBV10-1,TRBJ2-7,ASSESQGPPYEQY
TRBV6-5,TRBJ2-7,ASSYGPIPSYEQY
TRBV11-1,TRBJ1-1,ASSTPQGTNTEAF
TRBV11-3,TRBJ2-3,ASSLGSGEVDTQY
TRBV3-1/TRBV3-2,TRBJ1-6,ASSLREDNSPLH
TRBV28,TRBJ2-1,ASSSPGLNEQF
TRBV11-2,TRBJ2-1,ASSLEFSGGYNEQF
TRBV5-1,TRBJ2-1,ASSPRDSLYNEQF
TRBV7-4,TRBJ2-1,ASSLLQCPSYNEQF
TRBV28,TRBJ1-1,ASKSGGTEAF
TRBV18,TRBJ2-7,ASSPGGGYEQY
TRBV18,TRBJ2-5,ASSSVDQETQY
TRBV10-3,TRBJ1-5,ATREYSNQPQH
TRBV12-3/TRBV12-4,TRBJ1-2,ASGPNYGYT
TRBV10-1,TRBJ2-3,ASSEASPTDTQY
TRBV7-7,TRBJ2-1,ASSASLYNEQF
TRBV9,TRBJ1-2,ASSVAGTGSSGYT
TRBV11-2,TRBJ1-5,ASSLGRLSAQH
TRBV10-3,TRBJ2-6,AISDVTGANVLT
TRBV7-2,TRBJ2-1,ASSLVEAGGTSYNEQF
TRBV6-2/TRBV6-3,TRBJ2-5,ASSYLTGVETQY
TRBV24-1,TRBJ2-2,ATSDGTIKGNTGELF
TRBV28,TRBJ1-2,ASRRHPGQGGRYGYT
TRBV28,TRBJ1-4,ASKRGEKLF
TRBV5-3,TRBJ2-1,ARSFCSNEYNEQF
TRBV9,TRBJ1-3,ASSVAMTGSLGNTIY
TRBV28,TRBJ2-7,ASSEARGRGHYEQY
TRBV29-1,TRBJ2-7,SVLTGTVPLQQY
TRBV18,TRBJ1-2,ASSPPSGHYGYT
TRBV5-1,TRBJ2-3,ASSLAQDTQY
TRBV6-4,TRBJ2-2,ASSPSAGVDTGELF
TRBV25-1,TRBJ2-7,ATSNSAEQY
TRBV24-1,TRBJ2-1,ATSDTGTSGGNEQF
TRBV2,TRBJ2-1,ASRGLAGVDEQF
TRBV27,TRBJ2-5,ASSSVAPLQGPQETQY
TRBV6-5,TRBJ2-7,ASVSYEQY
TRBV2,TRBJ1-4,ASSPGPNEKLF
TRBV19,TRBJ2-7,ASKLGGPGSAYEQY
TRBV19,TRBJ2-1,ASKSEGRGDEQF
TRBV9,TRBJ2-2,ASSLLAGNTGELF
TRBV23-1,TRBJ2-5,ASIVCQETQY
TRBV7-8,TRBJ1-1,ASSFRGSLMNTEAF